This TCR beta chain was profiled in a study of cytomegalovirus exposure and HLA in healthy donors (TCRdb year 2017). Describing the broader study: An earlier analysis of around 600 of the donors reported roughly 270 Gb of sequence data and around 110 million unique TCR beta sequences from around 200 million T cells. An early release covering roughly 580 HLA-typed donors comprised 250 to 350 gigabases of sequencing data and around 80 million unique TCR sequences. Of the 300 to 500 genotyped donors, approximately 80% were placed in the genetic ancestry cluster associated with self-reported Caucasian donors. The study aimed to test whether signatures of past pathogen exposure could be identified by cataloging public T cell receptors. The T cell repertoires of 666 subjects were profiled by immunosequencing and related to cytomegalovirus serostatus. Besides the first cohort of under 700 subjects, a separate validation cohort made up of 90 to 150 different subjects was used. To predict cytomegalovirus infection status, the study combined high-throughput TCR immunosequencing, statistical association of individual TCRs with disease status, and machine learning. A later analysis re-examined previously published TCR beta repertoires from 610 or so donors and added high-resolution HLA genotyping to investigate patterns of TCR occurrence. The later analysis used no new phenotypic data to find candidate immune exposures, relying instead on TCR beta sequences and their occurrence across donors. In an earlier analysis of about 590 of the donors, high-throughput TCR beta sequencing was used to judge whether each TCR beta V gene segment behaved as functional or pseudogenic. Donor age, sex, ethnicity and CMV serostatus were compiled together with the repertoire data. A later genetic analysis used genome-wide SNP genotypes for about three fifths of the roughly 700 donors, treating that subset as a discovery cohort. All discovery cohort repertoires had been generated using a single sequencing platform. Class I and class II HLA loci were covered by the typing at four-digit resolution. Typing coverage differed by locus: A, B, C, DRB1 and DQB1 were typed in roughly 620-630 donors, DQA1 in about 500, DPA1 in some 610, and DPB1 in roughly 450. Roughly 5 DR-DQ haplotypes were handled as single units for association and clustering, since linkage in the cohort was strong. Across some 400 genotyped donors of the cohort, an average of about 240,000 unique TCR beta nucleotide sequences per donor were sequenced, and roughly 17% of those sequences were non-productive. The full study reports these points: In an earlier analysis of about 600 of the donors, most TCR beta V segments appeared in productive rearrangements about 90% or about 30% of the time, broadly matching IMGT annotations. The only immune exposure information available for the cohort was CMV serostatus. A further reported finding was that TCR beta sequences accurately predicted the HLA-A and HLA-B alleles for most subjects in the first cohort. Some IMGT-functional V segments, including TRBV6-2 and TRBV6-3, could not be told apart with the 87-base-pair reads, so those segments were excluded. In this cohort, only TCR beta chains were sequenced, and detectable features were limited by the absence of alpha or paired-chain data. Most TCR sequences were seen in very few donors, while some public TCRs were found in many individuals. According to a later genetic analysis, donors in an Asian-associated ancestry cluster had fewer N-insertions in productive TCRs than the approximately 690-donor mean. The authors suggested that the approach could potentially be extended to other disease states and immunological phenotypes. In vitro tests confirmed that three of the cytomegalovirus-associated TCR beta chains recognize cytomegalovirus antigens. When HLA alleles, especially DR and DQ, strongly co-occurred, TCR associations were difficult to assign to individual alleles. A later analysis associated about 16,000 TCR beta sequences with specific HLA alleles at a false discovery rate of 0.05. A cluster of highly shared sequence variants was judged likely to represent a technical artifact of the sequencing pipeline. The study listed 150 to 200 TCR beta chains as associated with cytomegalovirus. In a later analysis, several top co-occurrence clusters were reported to appear linked to parvovirus B19, influenza, CMV and Epstein-Barr virus. In a later analysis, TCR association rates were found to vary across HLA loci, with the most associated TCRs seen for DRB1 alleles and the fewest for HLA-C alleles. V-gene and J-gene trimming of TCR beta chains was associated with a missense DCLRE1C variant in a later genetic analysis, and the association was replicated in an independent cohort. The classifier was reported to diagnose cytomegalovirus status with high specificity and sensitivity in both the original and validation cohorts. Roughly uniform sequencing depth across donors was assumed in presence/absence analyses, although this assumption may not hold. In a later analysis, most CMV-associated TCR beta chains were found to appear HLA-restricted, with HLA associations seemingly driven largely by CMV exposure. In a later analysis, HLA-associated TCR beta chains were found to be more clonally expanded and to have lower generation probabilities than equally common non-associated chains. Because counts were too low, around 17 rarely observed V segments, including chromosome 9 orphons, were left out of the earlier analysis of 500 to 750 of the donors. Linkage disequilibrium might explain the correlated functional status among segregating V segments, but an unknown experimental factor could not be excluded. Because HLA typing was unavailable for some donors at each locus, only the typed subset was used in association tests.

CDR1 and CDR2 (SGHDN, FVKESK) derive from the germline V gene. Taken from cysteine to phenylalanine, the CDR3 has 16 residues. The DNA shown is the 48-base CDR3, in frame from base 1. Compared with germline, V lacks 1 base and J lacks 3 bases; bases without a gene match: 3. Library method: the immunoSEQ multiplex PCR assay. For the multiplex PCR, a mixture combining 60 forward primers for TCR Vbeta segments and 13 reverse primers for TCR Jbeta segments was used. The CDR3 region of rearranged TCR beta genes was amplified from genomic DNA with a multiplex PCR assay. The Illumina HiSeq System was used to sequence the amplified TCR beta libraries as 87-base-pair reads. As for how the authors treated the data: In a later analysis, some 80 million unique TCR beta chains were counted across the roughly 700 repertoires, and roughly 10 million of these chains were shared by at least two donors. Raw reads were error-corrected and collapsed into unique sequences by a nearest-neighbor algorithm in which closely related sequences were merged to remove PCR and sequencing errors. To assign V, D and J gene segments, CDR3 sequences were aligned to IMGT reference sequences. For a sequence to be retained, a match of at least six nucleotides to both a V gene segment and a J gene segment was required. Rearrangements were classified as productive when the CDR3 lacked stop codons and remained in frame with V and J, and all other rearrangements were classified as non-productive. CDR3 was defined according to IMGT convention as the region running from the second conserved V-encoded cysteine to the conserved J-encoded phenylalanine. The earlier analysis of 550 to 650 of the donors excluded any sequence lacking an unambiguous match to a single V gene segment. An earlier analysis of about 600 of the donors called V segments functional above 56.7% productive rearrangements and segregating when the between-donor standard deviation exceeded 5%. A statistical classification framework was built for diagnosing cytomegalovirus status from the catalog of TCR beta chain sequences. In a later analysis, V and J genes were assigned by comparing TCR nucleotide sequences against IMGT/GENE-DB human TR gene sequences. A later analysis assigned CDR3 sequences and most-parsimonious VDJ recombination scenarios with the TCRdist pipeline. In a later analysis, each TCR beta chain was defined by its CDR3 amino acid sequence together with its V-gene family, and reads without a unique V-gene family were excluded. In a later analysis, around 650 highly shared, low-generation-probability nucleotide sequences were removed to address suspected cross-contamination and a sequencing artifact. For each public chain, a later analysis derived a clonal expansion index from normalized ranks of inferred template counts within each repertoire. In a later analysis, generation probabilities were computed with a VDJ recombination model fitted to out-of-frame rearrangements, and the resulting probabilities were checked against IGoR. In a later analysis, hypergeometric tests were used to score TCR-TCR, TCR-HLA and TCR-CMV co-occurrence, with a repertoire-size bias correction applied to TCR pairs. False discovery rates were estimated in a later analysis by permuting HLA or CMV assignments 20 times. In a later analysis, co-occurring TCRs were grouped using DBSCAN, and TCRdist sequence similarity was added for clustering within HLA-allele-positive subsets. Co-occurrence clustering excluded repertoires with fewer than 30,000 or more than 120,000 public chains, plus five with anomalous nucleotide sharing. Imported from immuneACCESS, the table was reduced by TCRdb to in-frame sequences with V and J called. These copies leave out some clones; in studies compared against another copy, an unresolved V gene accounts for under half, and the cause of the remainder is not known. The D gene and trimming were derived from the DNA, and the V and J assignments and clone size from that table. Across this sample there are 130,000 or so clones, with roughly 80% seen only once. Of the sample, under 2.5% falls within the top ten clones.

The cohort was made up of 650 to 700 healthy bone marrow donors. At the time of sampling, every cohort member was nominally healthy, though immune exposures that went unrecorded were likely present. The donor was CMV seronegative and was included in the group of around 320 seronegative cohort members. Each donor provided a peripheral blood sample, and peripheral blood mononuclear cells were used for TCR beta sequencing. Genomic DNA extraction from the blood cell samples was performed with the Qiagen DNeasy Blood Extraction Kit. As regards this clone: There is no known antigen for this receptor. No base quality information exists; no much larger clone differs at one position.

This TCR came from a young man in good health and CMV-seronegative. The chain links TRBV14 with TRBJ2-6; TRBD1 agrees with 7 junctional bases. The sequenced material came from PBMCs. The nucleotides are TGTGCCAGCAGCCAAGCGGCAGGGGGTGGGGCCAACGTCCTGACTTTC. Its protein product is CASSQAAGGGANVLTF. The entire variable domain, with the stretches around the CDR3 drawn from the reference TRBV14 and TRBJ2-6 proteins, is EAGVTQFPSHSVIEKGQTVTLRCDPISGHDNLYWYRRVMGKEIKFLLHFVKESKQDESGMPNNRFLAERTGGTYSTLKVQPAELEDSGVYFCASSQAAGGGANVLTFGAGSRLTVL.